A single sample gave rise to the 2 T cell receptor beta chains below, sequenced in a study of blood T cell repertoires in COVID-19. Profiling relied on immunoSEQ multiplex PCR, and the TCRdb table lists in-frame clones only, not all of them. The repertoire holds 35,000 to 50,000 clones, with around 82% as singletons. The specimen was peripheral blood. All receptors derive from an elderly man with acute or convalescent COVID-19.

The chain uses TRBV28 and TRBJ1-1; 7 bases fit TRBD1. V trimming: 5 bases; J trimming: 1 base; junction bases outside the gene matches: 4. The CDR3 covers 14 residues. Germline V gene data show CDR1 as MDHEN and CDR2 as SYDVKM. For the CDR3, the DNA is TGTGCCAGCAGTGGGGGACAGCCGAACACTGAAGCTTTCTTT. Protein: CASSGGQPNTEAFF.

V is TRBV6-1 and J is TRBJ1-1; no clear D gene. The V gene lost 0 bases and the J gene lost 7 bases, with 12 bases spanning the gap. In germline, CDR1 is MNHNS, CDR2 SASEGT. CDR3 length: 14 amino acids. CDR3 region: CASSEAADRNEAFF. The CDR3 DNA follows: TGTGCCAGCAGTGAAGCGGCGGATAGAAATGAAGCTTTCTTT.